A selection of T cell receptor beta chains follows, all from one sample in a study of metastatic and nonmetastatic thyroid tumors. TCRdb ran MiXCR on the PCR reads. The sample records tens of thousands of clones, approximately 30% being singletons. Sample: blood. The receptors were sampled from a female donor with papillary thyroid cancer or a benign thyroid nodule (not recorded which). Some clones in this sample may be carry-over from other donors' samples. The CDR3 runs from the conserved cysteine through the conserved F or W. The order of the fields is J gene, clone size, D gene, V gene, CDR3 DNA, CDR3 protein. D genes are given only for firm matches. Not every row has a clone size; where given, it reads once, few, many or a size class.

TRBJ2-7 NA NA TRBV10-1 TGCGCCAGCAGTGTGTCAAGCGACGAGCAGTACTTC CASSVSSDEQYF
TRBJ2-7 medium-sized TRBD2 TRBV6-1 TGTGCCAGCACAGGTGGGGCTAGCGGGAGGTCGTCATACGAGCAGTACTTC CASTGGASGRSSYEQYF
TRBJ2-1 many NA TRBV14 TGTGCCAGCAGCCAAGACAGGGTACTTGTTTACAATGAGCAGTTCTTC CASSQDRVLVYNEQFF
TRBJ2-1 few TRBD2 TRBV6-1 TGTGCCTGCTCGCCGGGACTAGCGGGGGGGGAGCAGTTCTTC CACSPGLAGGEQFF
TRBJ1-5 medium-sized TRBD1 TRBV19 TGTGCCAGTAGGGGGGACAGGGATAGCAATCAGCCCCAGCATTTT CASRGDRDSNQPQHF
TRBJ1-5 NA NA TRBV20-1 TGCAGTGCTATGACAGCAATGAATCAGCCCCAGCATTTT CSAMTAMNQPQHF
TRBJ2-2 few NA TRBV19 TGTGCCACTGTGTCGGCCGGGGGCGGGGAGCTGTTTTTT CATVSAGGGELFF
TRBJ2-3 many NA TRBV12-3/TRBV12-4 TGTGCCAGCAGTTTAGCGGGGCTGGGCGGAAGCACAGATACGCAGTATTTT CASSLAGLGGSTDTQYF
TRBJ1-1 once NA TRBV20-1 TGCAGTGCCTTCTTGTACGGGTTAGGGAAGAGTACTGAAGCTTTCTTT CSAFLYGLGKSTEAFF
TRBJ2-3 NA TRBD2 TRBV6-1 TGTGCCAGCAGTGAGCGGGGGGGCACAGATACGCAGTATTTT CASSERGGTDTQYF
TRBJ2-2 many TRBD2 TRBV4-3 TGCGCCAGCAGCCAAGATATTACTAGCGGGCCCTACACCGGGGAGCTGTTTTTT CASSQDITSGPYTGELFF
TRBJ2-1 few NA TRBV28 TGTGCCAGCAGTTCCCCCGGACAGTCGGACAATGAGCAGTTCTTC CASSSPGQSDNEQFF
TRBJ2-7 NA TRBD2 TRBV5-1 TGCGCCAGCACCTGGGGTCTAGCGGGAAACGAGCAGTACTTC CASTWGLAGNEQYF
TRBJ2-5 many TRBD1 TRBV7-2 TGTGCCAGCAGGGACAGGGGCAAAGAGACCCAGTACTTC CASRDRGKETQYF
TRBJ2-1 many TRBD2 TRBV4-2 TGTGCCAGCAGCCCCGGACTAGCGGGGGGGGCCCCCCATGAGCAGTTCTTC CASSPGLAGGAPHEQFF
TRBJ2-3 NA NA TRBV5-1 TGCGCCAGCAGCTTGGACTATACGCAGTATTTT CASSLDYTQYF
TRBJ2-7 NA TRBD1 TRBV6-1 TGTGCCAGCAGTGAAGGGGACAGGCACTTCTCCTACGAGCAGTACTTC CASSEGDRHFSYEQYF